This is a list of T cell receptor beta chains from one sample in a study of shared clonotypes between healthy human individuals. Sequenced by immunoSEQ multiplex PCR; TCRdb stores in-frame clones only, minus some. The sample has over 400,000 clones, around 85% seen once. Sequencing used PBMCs. The receptors derive from a woman between 35 and 50 years old in good health. Some clones in this sample may be carry-over from other donors' samples. Each CDR3 is given with its conserved first and last residue. The D gene is left open where the match is weak. Size values are once, few and many counts, or a class for expanded clones, and some rows have none.

j_gene,abundance,len,v_gene,d_gene,CDR3nt,CDR3aa
TRBJ2-2,-,12,TRBV28,-,TGTGCCAGCAGCCAGAACACCGGGGAGCTGTTTTTT,CASSQNTGELFF
TRBJ1-1,-,15,TRBV5-1,TRBD1,TGCGCCAGCAGCCAAGGACAGGGCCTGGGCACTGAAGCTTTCTTT,CASSQGQGLGTEAFF
TRBJ2-2,-,16,TRBV6-1,TRBD2,TGTGCCAGCAGTGAGGTTGGCGGGAGGGGGACCGGGGAGCTGTTTTTT,CASSEVGGRGTGELFF
TRBJ1-2,-,15,TRBV18,TRBD1,TGTGCCAGCTCACCACCGGGACAGCAATACTATGGCTACACCTTC,CASSPPGQQYYGYTF
TRBJ2-2,-,14,TRBV12-1,-,TGTGCCAGCACCGCGGGCTCTCTAGCCGTAGAGCTGTTTTTT,CASTAGSLAVELFF
TRBJ2-7,-,13,TRBV29-1,TRBD1,TGCAGCGCGGGACAGTCGGCGTTGGCCGAGCAGTACTTC,CSAGQSALAEQYF
TRBJ2-3,-,13,TRBV29-1,-,TGCAGCGTTTCCGCGGACAGCACAGATACGCAGTATTTT,CSVSADSTDTQYF
TRBJ2-1,-,15,TRBV25-1,-,TGTGCCAGCGGGGACCCCAGGGCGGGGTACAATGAGCAGTTCTTC,CASGDPRAGYNEQFF
TRBJ1-5,-,14,TRBV21-1,-,TGTGCCAGCAGCAAAGAGGTCCTCAATCAGCCCCAGCATTTT,CASSKEVLNQPQHF
TRBJ1-1,-,16,TRBV12-5,TRBD1,TGTGCTAGTGGTTTGTCTCTAACGGGACAGGGGTCTGAAGCTTTCTTT,CASGLSLTGQGSEAFF
TRBJ2-7,-,15,TRBV19,-,TGTGCCAGTAGTATCGGTGGGTGGACCTCCTACGAGCAGTACTTC,CASSIGGWTSYEQYF
TRBJ1-2,many,13,TRBV7-9,-,TGTGCCAGCAGTTTCAGGGATAACTATGGCTACACCTTC,CASSFRDNYGYTF
TRBJ2-1,few,16,TRBV6-6,-,TGTGCCAGCAGTACTAGGGGGACCGGCAGCGGCAATGAGCAGTTCTTC,CASSTRGTGSGNEQFF
TRBJ2-3,-,15,TRBV7-2,TRBD2,TGTGCCAGCAGCTTTTCAGCGGGAGTTGCAGATACGCAGTATTTT,CASSFSAGVADTQYF